The 7 T cell receptor beta chains below were found in one sample sequenced in a study of T cell responses to AZD1222 COVID-19 vaccine. TCRdb's copy holds only in-frame clones and misses some; the assay was immunoSEQ multiplex PCR. Of some 55,000 clones listed, about 90% are singletons. The sample in question was peripheral blood, obtained on day 0 of AZD1222 vaccination. Every receptor here comes from an adult in good health.

The V gene is TRBV7-2, the J gene TRBJ1-2; a possible D gene is TRBD1 (6 bases). The CDR3 contains 15 residues. Germline V gene data show CDR1 as SGHTA and CDR2 as FQGNSA. V shed 3 bases and J shed 3 bases, with 14 bases lying between them. Here the CDR3 reads CASSFGPGAHYGYTF. The CDR3 DNA sequence: TGTGCCAGCAGCTTTGGACCAGGGGCACACTATGGCTACACCTTC.

The V call is TRBV19, the J call TRBJ1-1; D ambiguous. With 7 bases removed from V and 6 bases from J, the gap between germline ends came to 3 bases. Germline assignment: CDR1 LNHDA and CDR2 SQIVND (reference sequence). The CDR3 spans 9 residues. In DNA, the CDR3 is TGTGCCAGTACGGCTGAAGCTTTCTTT. Protein sequence: CASTAEAFF.

The chain joins TRBV7-9 to TRBJ1-1; tentatively, D is TRBD1 (6 bases). V was clipped by 5 bases and J by 1 base, with 11 bases between them. Per the germline V gene, CDR1 is SEHNR and CDR2 is FQNEAQ (reference sequence). The CDR3 length is 14 residues. The CDR3 loop is CASSLLQGNTEAFF. The CDR3 DNA follows: TGTGCCAGCAGCCTCCTACAGGGGAACACTGAAGCTTTCTTT.

This chain links TRBV28 with TRBJ1-1, with TRBD1 identical over 10 bases. The J segment lost 6 bases and the V segment lost 2 bases, leaving 3 bases of the junction unmatched. This CDR3 is 14 amino acids long. Germline CDR1 is MDHEN and CDR2 is SYDVKM. CDR3 loop: CASSLGDRGAEAFF. The DNA for the CDR3 is TGTGCCAGCAGTTTAGGGGACAGGGGAGCTGAAGCTTTCTTT.

The V call is TRBV19, the J call TRBJ1-2, with D unclear. Trimming took off 4 bases at V and 4 bases at J, with 10 bases between the two ends. Germline CDR1 LNHDA, CDR2 SQIVND (reference sequence). The CDR3 is 13 residues long. CDR3 nucleotide sequence: TGTGCCAGTAGTAGAGGGTTGGGCTATGGCTACACCTTC. It yields the protein CASSRGLGYGYTF.

The rearrangement uses TRBV28 and TRBJ2-1, with TRBD1 matching 10 bases. The germline gives CDR1 MDHEN, CDR2 SYDVKM. Germline trimming cut 5 bases from V and 8 bases from J; bases unmatched to any gene: 12. This CDR3 comprises 16 residues. As DNA, the CDR3 is TGTGCCAGCAGTGGATCCGGGACAGGGGAATATTATGAGCAGTTCTTC. This gives the protein CASSGSGTGEYYEQFF.

This rearrangement joins TRBV28 to TRBJ2-1, with TRBD2 matching over 12 bases. CDR3 length equals 16 residues. V gave up 6 bases and J gave up 7 bases; unmatched junction bases: 10. CDR1 MDHEN and CDR2 SYDVKM come from the germline V gene. The CDR3 protein is CASRRATSGRVNEQFF. CDR3 nucleotide sequence: TGTGCCAGCAGGCGAGCGACTAGCGGGAGAGTGAATGAGCAGTTCTTC. Drawing the rest from reference TRBV28 and TRBJ2-1, the complete variable domain is DVKVTQSSRYLVKRTGEKVFLECVQDMDHENMFWYRQDPGLGLRLIYFSYDVKMKEKGDIPEGYSVSREKKERFSLILESASTNQTSMYLCASRRATSGRVNEQFFGPGTRLTVL.